Below are 31 T cell receptor beta chains sequenced from a single sample in a study of tumor-infiltrating lymphocytes in primary liver carcinoma. TCR beta cDNA came from approximately 540 ng total RNA, primed with a constant-region primer. Researchers made the TCR beta libraries by running three nested multiplex PCR rounds with slightly modified ARM-PCR. A C-beta reverse primer was combined with TRBV1-TRBV30 forward primers in the first two PCR rounds, and each round had about 10 cycles. A single record per CDR3 protein comes from TCRdb applying MiXCR to the multiplex PCR reads. The table lists roughly 80,000 distinct CDR3 sequences, 69% of them singletons, with 26% in the top ten. Investigators took RNA and DNA out together from about 21-30 mg of unsorted bulk tissue. The sequenced material came from tumor-adjacent normal liver tissue. These receptor sequences come from a man aged 35 to 55 with primary liver carcinoma and hepatitis B virus infection.

In regard to this clonotype: Given the absence of the conserved phenylalanine or tryptophan at the CDR3 end, a read error is likely. The rearrangement links TRBV4-2 to TRBJ2-7, with 9 nucleotides matching TRBD2. V lost 10 bases, J lost 1 base, and 14 bases stayed unmatched. The germline V gene encodes CDR1 LGHNA and CDR2 YNFKEQ. The CDR3 extends over 16 amino acids. In DNA, the CDR3 is TGTGCCAACAACCAAGCGGCTAGCGGGGTTTCCTACGAGCAGTACTTA. This gives the protein CANNQAASGVSYEQYL.

This clonotype occurred once. At one end the junction does not follow the germline gene, possibly because of a read error. This chain connects TRBV11-2 to TRBJ1-5, with TRBD1 identical over 11 bases. The CDR3 loop spans 15 amino acids. Germline V gene sequence: CDR1 SGHAT, CDR2 FQNNGV. The CDR3 loop is CGSSADRGLGQPQHF. DNA for the CDR3: TGTGGCAGCAGCGCGGACAGGGGGCTAGGGCAGCCCCAGCATTTT. The full variable domain, with the rest looked up from reference TRBV11-2 and TRBJ1-5, is EAGVAQSPRYKIIEKRQSVAFWCNPISGHATLYWYQQILGQGPKLLIQFQNNGVVDDSQLPKDRFSAERLKGVDSTLKIQPAKLEDSAVYLCGSSADRGLGQPQHFGDGTRLSIL.

This clonotype is categorized as medium-sized. CDR3 in amino acids: CASSFLGEQFF. CDR3 nucleotides: TGTGCCAGCAGCTTTCTTGGTGAGCAGTTCTTC. This chain connects TRBV7-9 to TRBJ2-1; D uncertain. The germline V and J ends were trimmed by 3 bases and 9 bases, with 6 bases remaining between them. Per the germline V gene, CDR1 is SEHNR and CDR2 is FQNEAQ (reference sequence). The CDR3 extends over 11 amino acids.

This clonotype occurred a few times. One junction end disagrees with the germline gene, perhaps due to a read error. J is TRBJ2-1 and V is TRBV6-5; 7 nucleotides agree with TRBD2. Germline V gene lookup returns CDR1 MNHEY and CDR2 SVGAGI. CDR3 size: 13 residues. The CDR3 bases are TGTGCCAACAGTGGGGGGGGGAGGAATGAGCAGTTCTTC. Protein sequence: CANSGGGRNEQFF.

A word on this clonotype: Relative to the germline gene, one junction end is altered; a read error may explain this. The V call is TRBV4-2, the J call TRBJ2-5, with unresolved D. The CDR3 runs 14 residues. The germline CDR1 and CDR2 sequences are LGHNA and YNFKEQ. The CDR3 DNA follows: TGTGTCAGCAGCCAAGGGAACAGCCAAGAGACCCGGTACTTC. Its translation is CVSSQGNSQETRYF.

This clonotype was seen ten or more times. This rearrangement joins TRBV6-1 to TRBJ2-3, with TRBD2 as a possible D gene (6 bases). This CDR3 spans 14 amino acids. CDR1 and CDR2 from the germline V gene are MNHNS and SASEGT. Trimming cost V 1 base and J 4 bases, with 9 bases left between them. This CDR3 reads CASSEGLGPDTQYF. The CDR3 DNA is TGTGCCAGCAGTGAAGGACTAGGGCCAGATACGCAGTATTTT.

Regarding this clonotype: This may stem from a read error, because a much larger clone lies one nucleotide away. V is TRBV5-1 and J is TRBJ2-3, with D possibly TRBD2 on 5 matching bases. Germline values: CDR1 SGHRS, CDR2 YFSETQ. CDR3 length: 15 amino acids. V dropped 4 bases and J dropped 1 base, with 13 bases sitting between them. CDR3 loop: CASSMDYGGTDTQYF. In DNA, the CDR3 is TGCGCCAGCAGCATGGATTACGGGGGCACAGATACGCAGTATTTT.

Remarks on this clonotype: The junction shows a germline mismatch at one end, possibly a read error. The chain combines TRBV7-8 with TRBJ2-1; 9 nucleotides match TRBD2. Germline V CDR1 and CDR2: SGHVS, FQNEAQ. The CDR3 consists of 17 residues. The DNA of the CDR3 is TGTGCCGGCAGCTTGTTAGTGGGTAGCGGGAGAACCAACGAGCAGTTCTTC. Amino acids: CAGSLLVGSGRTNEQFF.

This chain connects TRBV27 to TRBJ2-7, with TRBD1 identical over 8 bases. CDR3 length: 14 amino acids. V dropped 8 bases and J dropped 2; count of bases not matched to a gene: 8. In germline, CDR1 is MNHEY, CDR2 SMNVEV (reference sequence). The CDR3 nucleotides read TGTGCCAGCGCGAGCCCACAGGGGGCCTACGAGCAGTACTTC. It codes for CASASPQGAYEQYF.

About this clonotype: Given a much more abundant clone one base away, this may be a read error. V usage is TRBV28 and J usage is TRBJ2-1; D perhaps matches TRBD2 (6 bases). This CDR3 spans 12 amino acids. V was trimmed by 7 bases and J by 9 bases, leaving 13 bases between them. The germline CDR1 and CDR2 sequences are MDHEN and SYDVKM. The CDR3 sequence is CASNTSLTEQFF. The CDR3 DNA sequence: TGTGCCAGCAATACTAGCCTAACTGAGCAGTTCTTC.

The table lists this clonotype with a few counts. The J gene is TRBJ2-7, the V gene TRBV4-1, with 13 bases fitting TRBD2. The CDR3 is 17 amino acids. The germline V gene encodes CDR1 MGHRA and CDR2 YSYEKL. V lost 0 bases, J lost 4 bases, and 6 bases stayed unmatched. The CDR3 nucleotides are TGCGCCAGCAGCCAAGAAAGGACTAGCGGGAGTCTATACGAGCAGTACTTC. This translates into CASSQERTSGSLYEQYF.

The CDR3 coding sequence is TGTGCCAGGCCTCCGGGACCGGGACTTGCTCTCACTAGCACCTACAATGAGCAGTTCTTC. Protein sequence: CARPPGPGLALTSTYNEQFF. The gene calls are TRBV6-5 and TRBJ2-1; tentatively, D is TRBD2 (6 bases). Between the trimmed V and J ends, which lost 9 bases and 2 bases, there was a span of 32 bases. This CDR3 has 20 amino acids. The germline V gene encodes CDR1 MNHEY and CDR2 SVGAGI.

As for this clonotype: This sequence may be a read error, since a much larger clone differs from it by one base. The CDR3 DNA reads as TGCGGCAGCAGCTCCCCCTCGTCTTCTCGGGACAGGAACTATGGCTACACCTTC. Translating gives CGSSSPSSSRDRNYGYTF. The rearrangement uses TRBV5-1 and TRBJ1-2; 8 nucleotides agree with TRBD1. CDR3 length: 18 amino acids. In germline, CDR1 is SGHRS, CDR2 YFSETQ.

In this sample, this clonotype turned up a few times. One end of the junction is discordant with germline, which a read error may explain. J is TRBJ2-3 and V is TRBV6-5, with D perhaps matching TRBD1 (5 bases). The CDR3 is 14 amino acids. Per germline, CDR1 MNHEY and CDR2 SVGAGI. The CDR3 DNA follows: TGTGCCAGCACCCCCAATAGGGGATGGCATACACAGTATTTT. This translates into CASTPNRGWHTQYF.

Details on this clonotype: A much larger clone differs from this one at a single base, so this may be a read error. The V call is TRBV7-9, the J call TRBJ1-5, with no clear D. The CDR3 has 15 amino acids. From germline, CDR1 is SEHNR and CDR2 FQNEAQ (reference sequence). The CDR3 nucleotides read TGTACCAGCAGCTTAGGAAGTTCAAGCAATCAGCCCCAGCATTTT. It yields the protein CTSSLGSSSNQPQHF.

Regarding this clonotype: The junction differs from germline at one of its ends, possibly a read error. The chain carries TRBV5-6 and TRBJ2-5; D is unclear. Germline lookup yields CDR1 SGHDT and CDR2 YYEEEE. The CDR3 consists of 16 residues. CDR3 sequence reads: CASSLLSRDWREIQYF. As DNA, the CDR3 is TGTGCCAGCAGCCTGCTGAGTAGGGATTGGCGAGAGATCCAGTACTTC.

Concerning this clonotype: One end of the junction is discordant with germline, which a read error may explain. V is TRBV6-6 and J is TRBJ2-3; D gene uncertain. The germline gives CDR1 MNHNY, CDR2 SVGAGI (reference sequence). The CDR3 contains 14 residues. CDR3 amino acids: CAGSAGYPTDTQYF. As DNA, the CDR3 is TGTGCCGGCAGTGCCGGATATCCCACAGATACGCAGTATTTT.

This chain uses TRBV5-6 with TRBJ2-5; D is unclear. CDR1 and CDR2 (germline): SGHDT, YYEEEE. The CDR3 is made up of 14 amino acids. V lost 1 base and J 5 bases, leaving 12 bases between the germline ends. The CDR3 sequence: CASSLSEDGETQYF. CDR3 nucleotide sequence: TGTGCCAGCAGCTTGTCAGAGGATGGGGAGACCCAGTACTTC.

The genes are TRBV5-5 and TRBJ2-7, with D tentatively TRBD2 (5 bases). The CDR3 is 15 amino acids. CDR1 is SGHKS, CDR2 YYEKEE, per germline (reference sequence). V lost 4 bases and J lost 12, with 26 bases in between. CDR3 sequence reads: CASSPRLASSYGLYF. The CDR3 DNA is TGTGCCAGCAGCCCCCGTCTGGCTAGCTCCTACGGGCTGTACTTC.

The chain carries TRBV11-2 and TRBJ2-7, with a possible D match to TRBD2 (6 bases). Germline CDR1 and CDR2: SGHAT and FQNNGV. The CDR3 is 13 residues long. The V end was cut by 3 bases, the J end by 12 bases, with 18 bases between. Written as DNA, the CDR3 is TGTGCCAGCAGCTTCGGAGAGGCTAGCGAACGGTACTTC. Its protein is CASSFGEASERYF. The complete variable domain, with remaining parts taken from reference TRBV11-2 and TRBJ2-7, reads EAGVAQSPRYKIIEKRQSVAFWCNPISGHATLYWYQQILGQGPKLLIQFQNNGVVDDSQLPKDRFSAERLKGVDSTLKIQPAKLEDSAVYLCASSFGEASERYFGPGTRLTVT.

In regard to this clonotype: This clone may be a read error of a much larger clone one base away. Given the absence of the conserved phenylalanine or tryptophan at the CDR3 end, a read error is likely. The chain is built from TRBV29-1 and TRBJ2-7, with D perhaps matching TRBD2 (6 bases). Germline CDR1 is SQVTM and CDR2 is ANQGSEA. The CDR3 contains 12 residues. V was cut by 4 bases and J by 6 bases, with 13 bases left in between. The CDR3 spells CSVGGGTGEQYS. CDR3 nucleotides: TGCAGCGTTGGGGGTGGGACTGGCGAGCAGTACTCC.

To note about this clonotype: A much larger clone is a single base away; this may be a read error. This chain connects TRBV7-9 to TRBJ1-5; D remains unclear. CDR3 length: 15 amino acids. The germline V gene encodes CDR1 SEHNR and CDR2 FQNEAQ (reference sequence). CDR3 residues: CDSSTGEGGRQPQHF. CDR3 nucleotide sequence: TGTGACAGCAGTACCGGGGAGGGTGGCCGTCAGCCCCAGCATTTT.

As regards this clonotype: Because the CDR3 is missing its conserved closing phenylalanine or tryptophan, this is likely a read error. The DNA is left out, because the CDR3 cannot be placed on it with certainty; the CDR3 is given as TCRdb lists it. The chain recombines TRBV11-3 with TRBJ2-2; the table's D call, TRBD1, has no DNA check behind it. CDR1 SGHNT and CDR2 YENEEA come from the germline V gene. The CDR3 numbers 13 amino acids, ends counted. The CDR3 loop reads CASSNRTGGELFY.

V gene TRBV20-1 combines with J gene TRBJ2-1; TRBD2 might be the D (6 bases). Between the trimmed V and J ends, which lost 6 bases and 0 bases, there was a span of 9 bases. The CDR3 is made up of 13 amino acids. Germline V lookup: CDR1 DFQATT, CDR2 SNEGSKA (reference sequence). This CDR3 is CSARDLSYNEQFF. CDR3 bases: TGCAGTGCGCGGGATCTCTCCTACAATGAGCAGTTCTTC.

As for this clonotype: Mismatch with germline at one junction end may stem from a read error. The rearrangement links TRBV4-1 to TRBJ2-7; D is perhaps TRBD2 (6 bases). Germline CDR1 reads MGHRA; CDR2 reads YSYEKL. CDR3 length: 16 residues. The CDR3 protein is CASSQPGLTESSEQYF. The DNA of the CDR3 is TGCGCCAGTAGCCAACCCGGACTAACGGAGTCCTCCGAGCAGTACTTC.

This chain connects TRBV6-6 to TRBJ2-3; 14 bases agree with TRBD2. Germline values: CDR1 MNHNY, CDR2 SVGAGI (reference sequence). The V gene end was trimmed by 11 bases and the J gene end by 1 base; junction bases not matched to a gene: 11. CDR3 length equals 17 residues. The CDR3 nucleotides read TGTGCCTGCGGCTCTCAGGGACTAGCGGGAGGCACAGATACGCAGTATTTT. Translated, it gives CACGSQGLAGGTDTQYF.

V usage is TRBV11-1 and J usage is TRBJ2-4; 11 positions agree with TRBD2. Trimming took 5 bases from V and 6 from J; bases not matched to a gene: 12. Germline CDR1 is SGHAT and CDR2 is FQDESV (reference sequence). The CDR3 has 17 amino acids. As DNA, the CDR3 is TGTGCCAGCAGCCTTCCCGGGACTAGCGGAACCAGAAACATTCAGTACTTC. Translated: CASSLPGTSGTRNIQYF.

The chain uses TRBV5-4 and TRBJ2-2; possibly TRBD1 or TRBD2 for D (6 bases each). In germline, CDR1 is SGHNT, CDR2 YYREEE (reference sequence). Trimming removed 7 bases from V and 8 bases from J, with 24 bases in between. The length of the CDR3 is 16 residues. CDR3 DNA sequence: TGTGCCAGCCATACCGACAGAGGGGGGCACATGGGGGAGCTGTTTTTT. The encoded protein is CASHTDRGGHMGELFF.

To note about this clonotype: The junction departs from the called germline gene at one end, perhaps through a read error. The chain is built from TRBV11-2 and TRBJ1-2; D ambiguous. The CDR3 totals 14 residues. CDR1 and CDR2 (germline): SGHAT, FQNNGV. CDR3: CARSLDRAAYGYTF. The CDR3 region has the DNA TGTGCCAGGAGCTTAGATCGGGCAGCTTATGGCTACACCTTC.

This clonotype was detected ten times or more. V and J are TRBV5-6 and TRBJ2-7; D gene uncertain. This CDR3 region has 13 residues. V gave up 3 bases and J gave up 1 base, with 8 bases separating them. CDR1 SGHDT and CDR2 YYEEEE come from the germline V gene. The CDR3 reads CASSSGFSYEQYF. The CDR3 DNA follows: TGTGCCAGCAGCTCAGGCTTTTCCTACGAGCAGTACTTC.

For this clonotype: Germline and junction disagree at one end, which may indicate a read error. This chain uses TRBV12-3 or TRBV12-4 with TRBJ1-1; TRBD1 is a possible D gene (5 bases). The CDR3 is 14 residues long. This CDR3 is CASSLGLMNSEAFF. The CDR3 coding sequence is TGTGCCAGCAGTTTGGGGCTGATGAACAGTGAAGCTTTCTTT.